This is a list of T cell receptor beta chains from one sample in a study of cytomegalovirus exposure and HLA in healthy donors. Only in-frame clones appear in the TCRdb table, and some are missing; sequencing was by immunoSEQ multiplex PCR. The sample includes 100,000 to 150,000 clones, over 85% of them seen just once. The sequenced sample was PBMCs. The receptors come from a woman younger than 35 in good health and CMV-seronegative. Both conserved end residues are part of each CDR3. Rows may omit the clone size; those that give it use once, few, many or a size class.

clone size: -; V gene: TRBV30; CDR3 protein: CAWSWHNTGELFF
clone size: once; V gene: TRBV28; CDR3 protein: CASSSGSLNTEAFF
clone size: -; V gene: TRBV30; CDR3 protein: CAWRLAGTLEQYF
clone size: -; V gene: TRBV5-4; CDR3 protein: CASSVSGTGSMGSF
clone size: -; V gene: TRBV7-2; CDR3 protein: CASSRDRAETQYF
clone size: -; V gene: TRBV7-2; CDR3 protein: CASSLERTSGEGTDTQYF
clone size: -; V gene: TRBV6-1; CDR3 protein: CASSEWRGNNEQFF
clone size: -; V gene: TRBV12-5; CDR3 protein: CASHAKGQAGHYGYTF
clone size: -; V gene: TRBV28; CDR3 protein: CASTSFGTANYGYTF
clone size: -; V gene: TRBV10-1; CDR3 protein: CASSVRSSYNEQFF
clone size: -; V gene: TRBV9; CDR3 protein: CASSPRTGLAGHSYEQYF
clone size: -; V gene: TRBV19; CDR3 protein: CASSRRTGLPGRETSTDTQYF
clone size: -; V gene: TRBV5-4; CDR3 protein: CASSFGGNYGYTF
clone size: -; V gene: TRBV30; CDR3 protein: CAWDRQGAKAGANVLTF
clone size: once; V gene: TRBV10-3; CDR3 protein: CAISESTGETQYF
clone size: -; V gene: TRBV7-9; CDR3 protein: CASSPTSHEQYF
clone size: -; V gene: TRBV10-2; CDR3 protein: CASSEKGGFQETQYF
clone size: -; V gene: TRBV28; CDR3 protein: CASRMGDRETGELFF
clone size: -; V gene: TRBV27; CDR3 protein: CASRTSGIPYQETQYF
clone size: -; V gene: TRBV2; CDR3 protein: CASRVQGANTEAFF
clone size: -; V gene: TRBV11-2; CDR3 protein: CASSLGLLSRSTEAFF
clone size: -; V gene: TRBV27; CDR3 protein: CASSFRQGRNTEAFF
clone size: -; V gene: TRBV5-4; CDR3 protein: CASSHPGLAGGSYNEQFF
clone size: -; V gene: TRBV7-3; CDR3 protein: CASSLNRRRDREFMGNQPQHF
clone size: -; V gene: TRBV10-1; CDR3 protein: CASSESEVPYYGYTF
clone size: -; V gene: TRBV4-1; CDR3 protein: CASSQELAGKGRTDTQYF
clone size: -; V gene: TRBV27; CDR3 protein: CASSLPGGINSPLHF
clone size: -; V gene: TRBV6-5; CDR3 protein: CASSYPGTSGYNEQFF
clone size: -; V gene: TRBV28; CDR3 protein: CASSLSVVLPDTQYF